This T cell receptor (beta chain) was observed in a study of T cell responses to AZD1222 COVID-19 vaccine. The CDR3 contains 15 residues. V gave up 5 bases and J gave up 0 bases, with 13 bases separating them. Germline CDR1 is SEHNR and CDR2 is FQNEAQ (reference sequence). This table comes from immunoSEQ multiplex PCR, and its TCRdb copy is limited to in-frame clones, with some not included. The table has over 100,000 clones, approximately 88% seen once. Sequencing used peripheral blood, obtained on day 0 of AZD1222 vaccination. The sequence came from an adult in good health. The rearrangement links TRBV7-9 to TRBJ2-5, with unresolved D. This CDR3 is CASSPRTADQETQYF. CDR3 bases: TGTGCCAGCAGCCCCCGGACGGCTGACCAAGAGACCCAGTACTTC.